These 22 T cell receptor beta chains originate from one sample sequenced in a study of blood T cell repertoires in COVID-19. The repertoire was sequenced with immunoSEQ multiplex PCR; TCRdb's copy has only in-frame clones and lacks some. The table shows about 300,000 clones, with about 87% occurring only once. The sequencing input was peripheral blood. The origin of the receptors is a middle-aged woman who had recovered from COVID-19.

The chain's CDR3 is CASRWGTGDSTGELFF. CDR3 coding DNA: TGTGCCAGCAGGTGGGGGACAGGGGATTCCACCGGGGAGCTGTTTTTT. The gene calls are TRBV5-4 and TRBJ2-2; TRBD1 matches 10 bases. J gave up 4 bases and V 5 bases, and 8 bases lay outside the gene matches. The CDR3 totals 16 residues. CDR1 SGHNT and CDR2 YYREEE come from the germline V gene (reference sequence).

The V and J genes are TRBV5-4 and TRBJ2-3; TRBD2 aligns across 10 bases. The V gene end was trimmed by 2 bases and the J gene end by 4 bases; junction bases not matched to a gene: 4. CDR1 SGHNT and CDR2 YYREEE come from the germline V gene (reference sequence). The CDR3 is 15 residues long. The CDR3 DNA sequence: TGTGCCAGCAGCTTCAGCGGGGGGGCAGCAGATACGCAGTATTTT. Its translation is CASSFSGGAADTQYF.

CDR3 DNA: TGTGCTAGTGGGATTGAAGGCGGGAACACTGAAGCTTTCTTT. This codes for CASGIEGGNTEAFF. J is TRBJ1-1 and V is TRBV12-5; D unclear. CDR1 LGHNT and CDR2 FRNRAP come from the germline V gene. The CDR3 runs to 14 residues. The germline V and J ends were trimmed by 6 bases and 1 base, with 12 bases remaining between them.

This chain connects TRBV3-1 (or the pseudogene TRBV3-2) to TRBJ2-7, with D possibly matching TRBD2 (6 bases). Germline CDR1 and CDR2: LGHDT and YNNKEL (reference sequence). The CDR3 is 16 residues long. Between the trimmed V and J ends, which lost 1 base and 0 bases, there was a span of 13 bases. CDR3: CASSQASGWSSYEQYF. In DNA form, the CDR3 reads TGTGCCAGCAGCCAAGCCAGCGGGTGGAGCTCCTACGAGCAGTACTTC.

This clone was detected only once. J is TRBJ1-2 and V is TRBV29-1; the D is unclear. The CDR3 is 15 residues long. Germline V gene sequence: CDR1 SQVTM, CDR2 ANQGSEA. With 6 bases removed from V and 2 bases from J, the gap between germline ends came to 19 bases. The CDR3, as DNA: TGCAGCGTCCGTGGTTTTCTAGGGAGCAACTATGGCTACACCTTC. It encodes CSVRGFLGSNYGYTF. Using reference TRBV29-1 and TRBJ1-2 for the parts outside the CDR3, the full variable domain is SAVISQKPSRDICQRGTSLTIQCQVDSQVTMMFWYRQQPGQSLTLIATANQGSEATYESGFVIDKFPISRPNLTFSTLTVSNMSPEDSSIYLCSVRGFLGSNYGYTFGSGTRLTVV.

The chain is built from TRBV5-6 and TRBJ1-1; no clear D. The germline V gene has CDR1 SGHDT and CDR2 YYEEEE. V shed 4 bases and J shed 6 bases, with 10 bases lying between them. This CDR3 contains 12 residues. This CDR3 is CASSLTGAEAFF. The CDR3 bases are TGTGCCAGCAGCCTCACTGGTGCTGAAGCTTTCTTT.

J is TRBJ1-1 and V is TRBV7-9, with TRBD1 matching 7 bases. CDR1 is SEHNR, CDR2 FQNEAQ, per germline (reference sequence). This CDR3 comprises 13 residues. The V gene end was trimmed by 3 bases and the J gene end by 5 bases; junction bases not matched to a gene: 3. The CDR3 protein is CASSFARGTEAFF. In DNA form, the CDR3 reads TGTGCCAGCAGCTTTGCCAGGGGGACTGAAGCTTTCTTT.

The chain carries TRBV3-1 (or the pseudogene TRBV3-2) and TRBJ2-7; TRBD1 matches 10 bases. The J segment lost 5 bases and the V segment lost 1 base, leaving 2 bases of the junction unmatched. The CDR3 loop spans 14 amino acids. From germline, CDR1 is LGHDT and CDR2 YNNKEL (reference sequence). CDR3 in amino acids: CASSQGQGAHEQYF. In nucleotides, the CDR3 is TGTGCCAGCAGCCAAGGACAGGGGGCCCACGAGCAGTACTTC.

This rearrangement joins TRBV19 to TRBJ1-1; TRBD1 matches at 12 bases. J was trimmed by 6 bases and V by 5 bases; bases with no gene match: 7. CDR1 LNHDA and CDR2 SQIVND come from the germline V gene (reference sequence). This CDR3 spans 15 amino acids. CDR3 residues: CASSFPGQGAAEAFF. The CDR3 nucleotides are TGTGCCAGTAGTTTTCCGGGACAGGGGGCCGCTGAAGCTTTCTTT.

The CDR3, as DNA: TGTGCCAGCAGCCAAGAGATGGGCAGGGGATGGGCTGAAGCTTTCTTT. Translated, it gives CASSQEMGRGWAEAFF. This chain links TRBV4-2 with TRBJ1-1, with D possibly being TRBD1 (6 bases). Germline V gives CDR1 LGHNA, CDR2 YNFKEQ. V lost 0 bases and J 6 bases, leaving 17 bases between the germline ends. The CDR3 loop spans 16 amino acids.

This sequence joins TRBV6-5 and TRBJ1-1; 7 bases are shared with TRBD1. Looked up from germline, CDR1 is MNHEY and CDR2 is SVGAGI. The V gene end was trimmed by 2 bases and the J gene end by 0 bases; junction bases not matched to a gene: 3. This CDR3 contains 15 residues. The CDR3 region is CASSYPGTVNTEAFF. The DNA of the CDR3 is TGTGCCAGCAGTTACCCCGGGACAGTGAACACTGAAGCTTTCTTT.

This clone appeared once. The V gene is TRBV27, the J gene TRBJ1-6; D ambiguous. Deletions cut 10 bases from V and 5 bases from J, with 21 bases between. The CDR3 is made up of 16 amino acids. Germline lookup yields CDR1 MNHEY and CDR2 SMNVEV (reference sequence). The CDR3 region is CATRRNRWDDNSPLHF. The DNA for the CDR3 is TGTGCCACCCGGAGGAATAGATGGGATGATAATTCACCCCTCCACTTT.

The chain has TRBV27 and TRBJ1-2; 7 bases agree with TRBD1. This CDR3 has 15 amino acids. Germline V gives CDR1 MNHEY, CDR2 SMNVEV (reference sequence). J was trimmed by 4 bases and V by 5 bases; bases with no gene match: 10. CDR3 sequence: CASSRDRDQGYGYTF. The CDR3 DNA is TGTGCCAGCAGTCGAGACAGGGATCAGGGCTATGGCTACACCTTC.

The gene calls are TRBV7-2 and TRBJ1-2; no clear D. The ends were cut back, 5 bases at V and 7 bases at J, with 20 bases in the middle. Germline V gene lookup returns CDR1 SGHTA and CDR2 FQGNSA. CDR3 size: 15 residues. CDR3 amino acids: CASSQRMGFGSGYTF. CDR3 nucleotides: TGTGCCAGCAGCCAAAGGATGGGGTTCGGGAGTGGCTACACCTTC.

The V call is TRBV14, the J call TRBJ1-2, with TRBD1 matching 7 bases. CDR1 SGHDN and CDR2 FVKESK come from the germline V gene. The V and J ends lost 4 bases and 12 bases, in that order; junction bases with no gene match: 11. There are 13 residues in the CDR3. The CDR3: CASSRWITGAHTF. In DNA, the CDR3 is TGTGCCAGCAGCCGATGGATTACAGGGGCCCACACCTTC.

The chain joins TRBV7-2 to TRBJ1-5; TRBD1 matches at 7 bases. CDR1 is SGHTA and CDR2 is FQGNSA in the germline V gene. V lost 5 bases and J lost 6; bases outside the gene matches: 4. This CDR3 spans 13 amino acids. The CDR3 nucleotides are TGTGCCAGCAGCGTGGACAGGTTTCAGCCCCAGCATTTT. Its translation is CASSVDRFQPQHF.

V is TRBV7-2 and J is TRBJ1-2; D is possibly TRBD1 (6 bases). This CDR3 region has 16 residues. Trimming removed 0 bases from V and 4 bases from J, with 15 bases in between. The germline V gene has CDR1 SGHTA and CDR2 FQGNSA. The CDR3 DNA reads as TGTGCCAGCAGCTTAGCGGGGCAGGGGAAGGGCTATGGCTACACCTTC. Protein: CASSLAGQGKGYGYTF.

V usage is TRBV11-3 and J usage is TRBJ2-1; 9 nucleotides agree with TRBD1. The CDR3 runs 17 residues. The V segment lost 2 bases and the J segment 6 bases; nucleotides outside the gene matches: 11. CDR1 and CDR2 from the germline V gene are SGHNT and YENEEA. CDR3 amino acids: CASSLRGRGTGLNEQFF. The CDR3, as DNA: TGTGCCAGCAGCTTACGGGGACGGGGGACAGGGCTCAATGAGCAGTTCTTC.

On this clone: The identical CDR3 is also encoded by other nucleotide sequences in the sample. The chain uses TRBV5-1 and TRBJ1-1; the D is unclear. With 0 bases removed from V and 3 bases from J, the gap between germline ends came to 6 bases. The CDR3 covers 13 residues. Looked up from germline, CDR1 is SGHRS and CDR2 is YFSETQ. CDR3 in DNA: TGCGCCAGCAGCTTGGGCGGGGACACTGAAGCTTTCTTT. As protein: CASSLGGDTEAFF.

V is TRBV3-1 (or the pseudogene TRBV3-2) and J is TRBJ1-6, with TRBD1 as a possible D gene (5 bases). The CDR3 contains 14 residues. Trimming left V 1 base short and J 10 bases short, with 11 bases between. Germline CDR1 and CDR2: LGHDT and YNNKEL (reference sequence). The CDR3 DNA reads TGTGCCAGCAGCCAAGGACAGCACGGCTCACCCCTCCACTTT. Its translation is CASSQGQHGSPLHF.

The rearrangement links TRBV7-2 to TRBJ1-2; D may be TRBD1 (6 bases). The CDR3 consists of 15 residues. Germline V gives CDR1 SGHTA, CDR2 FQGNSA. V was shortened by 2 bases and J by 4 bases, with 14 bases between the two germline ends. Here the CDR3 DNA reads TGTGCCAGCAGCTTACTGGCAGGGGTTCCCTATGGCTACACCTTC. Amino acid sequence: CASSLLAGVPYGYTF. The whole variable domain, remainder taken from reference TRBV7-2 and TRBJ1-2, is GAGVSQSPSNKVTEKGKDVELRCDPISGHTALYWYRQSLGQGLEFLIYFQGNSAPDKSGLPSDRFSAERTGGSVSTLTIQRTQQEDSAVYLCASSLLAGVPYGYTFGSGTRLTVV.

Here the CDR3 DNA reads TGCGCCAGCAGCTCCTCCCCGACGCGGGGGGAGATCACAGATACGCAGTATTTT. Translating it yields CASSSSPTRGEITDTQYF. This chain uses TRBV5-1 with TRBJ2-3, with 8 bases matching TRBD2. The CDR3 contains 18 residues. Per the germline V gene, CDR1 is SGHRS and CDR2 is YFSETQ. The ends lost 3 bases at V and 2 bases at J; junction bases unmatched: 14.